This is a list of T cell receptor beta chains from one sample in a study of PD-L1 blockade in urothelial cancer. Generated by immunoSEQ multiplex PCR, the TCRdb table keeps only in-frame clones and is missing some. Found here are roughly 120,000 clones, approximately 84% of them singletons; the top ten hold 3.2%. The starting material was PBMCs, obtained around atezolizumab (anti-PD-L1) treatment. These receptor sequences come from a man aged 45 to 65 with urothelial cancer. CDR3s include the opening cysteine and the closing phenylalanine or tryptophan. The D gene is left open where the match is weak. Not every row has a clone size; where given, it reads once, few, many or a size class.

V gene	clone size	D gene	J gene	CDR3 DNA	CDR3 protein
TRBV9	.	.	TRBJ2-7	TGTGCCAGCAGTTTGCAACCTCTAAGCTCCTACGAGCAGTACTTC	CASSLQPLSSYEQYF
TRBV18	.	.	TRBJ1-5	TGTGCCAGCTCACCACGGCGGAATCAGCCCCAGCATTTT	CASSPRRNQPQHF
TRBV28	.	.	TRBJ1-1	TGTGCCAGCAGTTTGGGGGGACGGAGGGACACTGAAGCTTTCTTT	CASSLGGRRDTEAFF
TRBV6-1	.	TRBD1	TRBJ1-1	TGTGCCAGCAGTGCGGGACAGGGCCGAACTGAAGCTTTCTTT	CASSAGQGRTEAFF
TRBV4-1	once	.	TRBJ2-1	TGCGCCAGCAGCCAAGTTTTTGCGGGATCTCACAATGAGCAGTTCTTC	CASSQVFAGSHNEQFF
TRBV4-2	once	.	TRBJ2-7	TGTGCCAGCAGCCATGCCCGAGGGAACGAATACGAGCAGTACTTC	CASSHARGNEYEQYF
TRBV5-4	.	TRBD2	TRBJ2-7	TGTGCCAGCAGCTTCCCCGGGACTAGCGTCCAGTACTTC	CASSFPGTSVQYF
TRBV10-3	.	.	TRBJ1-1	TGTGCCATCAGTGAGTCTGTGTTCATGAACACTGAAGCTTTCTTT	CAISESVFMNTEAFF
TRBV19	.	.	TRBJ1-2	TGTGCCAGTAAAAGGGCTACAGGGAACTATGGCTACACCTTC	CASKRATGNYGYTF
TRBV10-3	.	.	TRBJ1-1	TGTGCCATCAGTGAGCCCTTACAGGGGAACACTGAAGCTTTCTTT	CAISEPLQGNTEAFF
TRBV7-9	once	TRBD2	TRBJ2-7	TGTGCCAGCAGCCCGCGGGGGGCCTACGAGCAGTACTTC	CASSPRGAYEQYF
TRBV7-2	.	.	TRBJ2-7	TGTGCCAGCCAGCGAGGGGTCGGGAGCGAGCAGTACTTC	CASQRGVGSEQYF
TRBV5-1	.	TRBD2	TRBJ2-5	TGCGCCAGCAGCTTGGCTAGCGGGAGATCCCAGGAGACCCAGTACTTC	CASSLASGRSQETQYF
TRBV30	once	TRBD1	TRBJ2-5	TGTGCCTGGAGTGTACAAAGGCAGGGGGCAGAGACCCAGTACTTC	CAWSVQRQGAETQYF
TRBV7-2	.	TRBD1	TRBJ2-5	TGTGCCAGCAGCTTAATTAGGGACAGAAAAGAGACCCAGTACTTC	CASSLIRDRKETQYF